Here is one T cell receptor (beta chain) with its context. Antigen: not known. Though nominally healthy at sampling, donors likely had unrecorded immune exposures. This entry is derived from a study of cytomegalovirus exposure and HLA in healthy donors. General study results and limits: Per a prior analysis, the majority of TCR beta V segments were productive roughly 87% or roughly 30% of the time. The Asian-associated ancestry cluster reportedly had fewer N-insertions than the approximately 700-donor mean in a later analysis.

The CDR3 has 17 amino acids. Germline assignment: CDR1 MGHRA and CDR2 YSYEKL. V was clipped by 1 base and J by 0 bases, with 15 bases between them. Both 60 Vbeta primers and 13 Jbeta primers went into the PCR. TCRdb keeps only in-frame clones here, not all; method: immunoSEQ multiplex PCR. Its clone listing holds about 25,000 clones. Specimen: PBMCs. The source is a male donor in good health and CMV-seropositive. V is TRBV4-1 and J is TRBJ1-1; TRBD1 might be the D (5 bases). The CDR3 DNA reads TGCGCCAGCAGCCAAGTCCCCGGGACTATCATGAACACTGAAGCTTTCTTT. Its protein product is CASSQVPGTIMNTEAFF.